This TCR beta chain stems from a study of early T cells in non-severe SARS-CoV-2 infection. This clonotype appeared many times. What it binds is not known. Overall study findings and caveats: Anti-spike CD8 responses were favored in VDJdb matching, and private and CD4 specificities were missed.

From the 5' RACE reads, TCRdb called clonotypes with MiXCR, one entry per CDR3 protein. The sample contains about 23,000 distinct CDR3 sequences, about 5.1% of which appear only once. The sequence derives from an adult who was a healthcare worker with PCR-confirmed SARS-CoV-2 infection or an uninfected control (not recorded which). The sequenced sample was whole blood.

This CDR3 reads CASSRTGANNSPLHF. The CDR3 region has the DNA TGCGCCAGCAGCAGGACAGGGGCAAATAATTCACCCCTCCACTTT. The rearrangement joins TRBV5-1 to TRBJ1-6, with TRBD1 matching over 9 bases. The CDR3 consists of 15 residues. After removal of 4 bases from V and 5 bases from J, the junction contained 4 bases not matched to a gene. CDR1 and CDR2 from the germline V gene are SGHRS and YFSETQ.